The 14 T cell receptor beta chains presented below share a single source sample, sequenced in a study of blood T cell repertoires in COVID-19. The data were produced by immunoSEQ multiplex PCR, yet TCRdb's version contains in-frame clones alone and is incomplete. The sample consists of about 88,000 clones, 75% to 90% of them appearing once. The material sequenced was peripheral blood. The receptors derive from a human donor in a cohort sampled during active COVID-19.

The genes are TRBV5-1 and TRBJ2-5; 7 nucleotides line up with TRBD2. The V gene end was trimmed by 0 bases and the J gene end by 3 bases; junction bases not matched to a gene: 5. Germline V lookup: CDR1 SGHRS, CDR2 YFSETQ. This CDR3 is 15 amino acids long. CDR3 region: CASSLGGTTEETQYF. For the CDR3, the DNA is TGCGCCAGCAGCTTGGGGGGGACTACCGAAGAGACCCAGTACTTC. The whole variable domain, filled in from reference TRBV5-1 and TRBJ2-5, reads KAGVTQTPRYLIKTRGQQVTLSCSPISGHRSVSWYQQTPGQGLQFLFEYFSETQRNKGNFPGRFSGRQFSNSRSEMNVSTLELGDSALYLCASSLGGTTEETQYFGPGTRLLVL.

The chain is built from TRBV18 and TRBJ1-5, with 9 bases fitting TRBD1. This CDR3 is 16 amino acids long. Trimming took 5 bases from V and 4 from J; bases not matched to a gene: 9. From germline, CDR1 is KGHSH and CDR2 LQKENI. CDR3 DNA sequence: TGTGCCAGCTCATTAACCGGGACAGGGATTAATCAGCCCCAGCATTTT. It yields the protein CASSLTGTGINQPQHF.

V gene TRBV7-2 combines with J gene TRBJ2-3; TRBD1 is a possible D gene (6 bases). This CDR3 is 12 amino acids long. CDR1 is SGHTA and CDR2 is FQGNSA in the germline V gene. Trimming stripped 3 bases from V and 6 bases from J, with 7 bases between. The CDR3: CASSFGQDTQYF. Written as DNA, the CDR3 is TGTGCCAGCAGCTTCGGACAGGATACGCAGTATTTT.

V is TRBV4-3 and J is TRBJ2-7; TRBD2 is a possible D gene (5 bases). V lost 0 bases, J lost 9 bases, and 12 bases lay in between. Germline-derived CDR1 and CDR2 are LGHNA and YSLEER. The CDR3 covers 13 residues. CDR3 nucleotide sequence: TGCGCCAGCAGCCAAGATCGGGGAGTCGTGCAGTACTTC. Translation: CASSQDRGVVQYF.

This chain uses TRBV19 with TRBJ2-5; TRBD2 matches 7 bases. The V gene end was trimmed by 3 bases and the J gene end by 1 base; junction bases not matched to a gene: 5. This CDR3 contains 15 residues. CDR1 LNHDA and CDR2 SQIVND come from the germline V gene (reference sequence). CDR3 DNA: TGTGCCAGTAGTATTGGGGGAGGGGTCCAAGAGACCCAGTACTTC. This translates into CASSIGGGVQETQYF.

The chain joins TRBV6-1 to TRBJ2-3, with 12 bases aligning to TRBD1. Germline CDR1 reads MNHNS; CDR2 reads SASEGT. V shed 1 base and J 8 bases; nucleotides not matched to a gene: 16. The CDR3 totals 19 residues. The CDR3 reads CASSEGIRAGQGARGTQYF. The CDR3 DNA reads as TGTGCCAGCAGTGAAGGGATACGTGCGGGACAGGGGGCGCGAGGTACGCAGTATTTT.

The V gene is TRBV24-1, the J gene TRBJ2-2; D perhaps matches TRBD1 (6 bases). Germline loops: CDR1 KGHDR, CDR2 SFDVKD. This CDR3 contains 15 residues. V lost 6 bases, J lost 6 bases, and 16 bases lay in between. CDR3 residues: CATSPHRTVPGELFF. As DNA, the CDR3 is TGTGCCACCAGTCCTCATCGGACAGTTCCCGGGGAGCTGTTTTTT.

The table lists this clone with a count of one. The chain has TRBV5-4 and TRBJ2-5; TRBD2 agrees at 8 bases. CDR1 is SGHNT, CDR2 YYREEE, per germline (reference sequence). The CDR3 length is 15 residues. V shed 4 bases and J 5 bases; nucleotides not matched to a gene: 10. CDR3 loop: CASSDRAGAEETQYF. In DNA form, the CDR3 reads TGTGCCAGCAGCGATCGAGCGGGGGCGGAGGAGACCCAGTACTTC.

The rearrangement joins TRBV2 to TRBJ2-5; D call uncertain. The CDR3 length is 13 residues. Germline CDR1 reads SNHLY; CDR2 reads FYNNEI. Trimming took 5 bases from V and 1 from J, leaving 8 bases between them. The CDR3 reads CASSWLSQETQYF. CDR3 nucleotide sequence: TGTGCCAGCAGTTGGCTTTCCCAAGAGACCCAGTACTTC. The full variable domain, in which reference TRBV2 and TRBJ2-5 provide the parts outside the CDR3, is EPEVTQTPSHQVTQMGQEVILRCVPISNHLYFYWYRQILGQKVEFLVSFYNNEISEKSEIFDDQFSVERPDGSNFTLKIRSTKLEDSAMYFCASSWLSQETQYFGPGTRLLVL.

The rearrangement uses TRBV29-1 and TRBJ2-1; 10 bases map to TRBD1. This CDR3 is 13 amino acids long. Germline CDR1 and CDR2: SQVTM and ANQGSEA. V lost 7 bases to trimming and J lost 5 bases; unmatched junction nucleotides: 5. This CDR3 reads CSGRQGANNEQFF. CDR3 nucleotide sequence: TGCAGCGGACGACAGGGGGCAAACAATGAGCAGTTCTTC.

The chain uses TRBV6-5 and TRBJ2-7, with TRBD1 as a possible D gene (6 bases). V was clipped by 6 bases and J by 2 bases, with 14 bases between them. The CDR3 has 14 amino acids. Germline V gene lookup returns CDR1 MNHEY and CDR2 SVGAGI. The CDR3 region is CASSPDRFPYEQYF. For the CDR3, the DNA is TGTGCCAGCAGCCCCGACAGGTTCCCCTACGAGCAGTACTTC.

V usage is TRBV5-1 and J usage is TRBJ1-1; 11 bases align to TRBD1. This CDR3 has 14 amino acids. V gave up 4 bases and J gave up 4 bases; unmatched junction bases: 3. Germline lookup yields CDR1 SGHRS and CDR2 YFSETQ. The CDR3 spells CASSLGTGGTEAFF. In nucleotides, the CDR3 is TGCGCCAGCAGCCTAGGGACAGGGGGCACTGAAGCTTTCTTT.

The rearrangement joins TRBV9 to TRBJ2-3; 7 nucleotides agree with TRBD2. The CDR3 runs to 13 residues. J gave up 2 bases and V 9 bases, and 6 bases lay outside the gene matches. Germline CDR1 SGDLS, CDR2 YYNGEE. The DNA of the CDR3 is TGTGCCACCTCTAGCGGCCCCACAGATACGCAGTATTTT. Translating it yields CATSSGPTDTQYF. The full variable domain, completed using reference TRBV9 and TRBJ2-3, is DSGVTQTPKHLITATGQRVTLRCSPRSGDLSVYWYQQSLDQGLQFLIQYYNGEERAKGNILERFSAQQFPDLHSELNLSSLELGDSALYFCATSSGPTDTQYFGPGTRLTVL.

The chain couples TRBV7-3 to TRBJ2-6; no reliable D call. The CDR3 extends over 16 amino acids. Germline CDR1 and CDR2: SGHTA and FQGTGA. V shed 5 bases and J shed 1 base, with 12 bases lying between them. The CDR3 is CASSPYPGSGANVLTF. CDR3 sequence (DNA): TGTGCCAGCAGCCCCTATCCCGGGTCTGGGGCCAACGTCCTGACTTTC.